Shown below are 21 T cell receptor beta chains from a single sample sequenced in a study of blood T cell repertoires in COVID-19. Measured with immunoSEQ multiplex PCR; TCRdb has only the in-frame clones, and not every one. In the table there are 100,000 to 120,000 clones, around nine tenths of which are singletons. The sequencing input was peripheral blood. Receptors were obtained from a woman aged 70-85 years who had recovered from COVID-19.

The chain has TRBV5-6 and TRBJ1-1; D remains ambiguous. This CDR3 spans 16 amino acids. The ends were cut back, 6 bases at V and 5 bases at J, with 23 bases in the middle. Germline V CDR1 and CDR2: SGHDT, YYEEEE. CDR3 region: CASKYGPLAGGTEAFF. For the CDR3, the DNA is TGTGCCAGCAAATACGGGCCCCTGGCAGGAGGAACTGAAGCTTTCTTT. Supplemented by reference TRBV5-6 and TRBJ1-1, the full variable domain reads DAGVTQSPTHLIKTRGQQVTLRCSPKSGHDTVSWYQQALGQGPQFIFQYYEEEERQRGNFPDRFSGHQFPNYSSELNVNALLLGDSALYLCASKYGPLAGGTEAFFGQGTRLTVV.

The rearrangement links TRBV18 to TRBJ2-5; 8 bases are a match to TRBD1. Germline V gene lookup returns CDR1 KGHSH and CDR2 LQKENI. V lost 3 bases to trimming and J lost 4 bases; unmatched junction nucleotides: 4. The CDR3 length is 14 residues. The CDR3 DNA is TGTGCCAGCTCACCGGGGACAGGTAGAGAGACCCAGTACTTC. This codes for CASSPGTGRETQYF.

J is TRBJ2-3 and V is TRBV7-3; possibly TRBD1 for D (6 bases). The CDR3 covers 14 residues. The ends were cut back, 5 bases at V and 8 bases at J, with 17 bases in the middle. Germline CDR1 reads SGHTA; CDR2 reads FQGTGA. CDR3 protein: CASSPTQGVGTQYF. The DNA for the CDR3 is TGTGCCAGCAGCCCAACACAGGGAGTCGGTACGCAGTATTTT.

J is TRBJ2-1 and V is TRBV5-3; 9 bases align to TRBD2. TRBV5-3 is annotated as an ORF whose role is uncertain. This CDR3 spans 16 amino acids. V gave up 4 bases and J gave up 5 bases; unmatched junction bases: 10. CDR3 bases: TGTGCCAGAAGCGGAGGTTGGGTAGCGGGAGACAATGAGCAGTTCTTC. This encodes CARSGGWVAGDNEQFF.

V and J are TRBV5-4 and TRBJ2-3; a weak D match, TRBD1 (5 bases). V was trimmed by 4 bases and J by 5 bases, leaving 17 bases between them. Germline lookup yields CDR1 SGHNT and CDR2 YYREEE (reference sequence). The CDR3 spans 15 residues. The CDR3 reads CASSVARGMGDTQYF. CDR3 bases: TGTGCCAGCAGCGTGGCAAGGGGTATGGGAGATACGCAGTATTTT.

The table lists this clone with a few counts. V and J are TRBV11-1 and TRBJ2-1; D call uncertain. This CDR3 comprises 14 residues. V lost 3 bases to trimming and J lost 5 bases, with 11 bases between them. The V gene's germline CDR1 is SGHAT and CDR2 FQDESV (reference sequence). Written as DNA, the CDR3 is TGTGCCAGCAGCTTGTACTCATCGGACAATGAGCAGTTCTTC. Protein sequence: CASSLYSSDNEQFF.

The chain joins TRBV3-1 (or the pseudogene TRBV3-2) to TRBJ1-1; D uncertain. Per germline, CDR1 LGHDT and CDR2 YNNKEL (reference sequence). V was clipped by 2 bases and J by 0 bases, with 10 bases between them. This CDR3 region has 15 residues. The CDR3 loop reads CASSQTIALNTEAFF. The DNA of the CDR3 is TGTGCCAGCAGCCAAACGATTGCGCTGAACACTGAAGCTTTCTTT.

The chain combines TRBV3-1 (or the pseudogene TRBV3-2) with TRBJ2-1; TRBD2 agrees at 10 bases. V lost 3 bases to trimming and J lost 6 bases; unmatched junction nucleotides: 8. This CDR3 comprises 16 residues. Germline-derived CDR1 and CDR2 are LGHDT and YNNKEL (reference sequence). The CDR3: CASSHFLAGAPNEQFF. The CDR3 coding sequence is TGTGCCAGCAGCCACTTTCTAGCGGGGGCTCCCAATGAGCAGTTCTTC.

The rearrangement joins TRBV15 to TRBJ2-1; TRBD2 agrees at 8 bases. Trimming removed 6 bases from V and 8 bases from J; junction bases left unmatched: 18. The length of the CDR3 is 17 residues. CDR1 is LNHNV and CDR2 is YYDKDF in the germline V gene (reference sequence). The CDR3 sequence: CATRRRRSGRLEDEQFF. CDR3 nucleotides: TGTGCCACCAGGAGGAGAAGGAGCGGGAGACTTGAGGATGAGCAGTTCTTC.

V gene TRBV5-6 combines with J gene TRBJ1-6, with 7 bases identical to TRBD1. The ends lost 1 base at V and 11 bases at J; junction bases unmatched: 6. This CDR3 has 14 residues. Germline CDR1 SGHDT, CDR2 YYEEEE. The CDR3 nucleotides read TGTGCCAGCAGCTTGCGAGGGGGCCCCACACCCCTCCACTTT. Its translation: CASSLRGGPTPLHF.

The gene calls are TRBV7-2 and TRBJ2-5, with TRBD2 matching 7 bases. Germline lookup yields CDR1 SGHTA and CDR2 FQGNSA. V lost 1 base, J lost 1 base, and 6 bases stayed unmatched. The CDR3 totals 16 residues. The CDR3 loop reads CASSLGRASGQETQYF. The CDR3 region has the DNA TGTGCCAGCAGCTTAGGTCGGGCTAGCGGCCAAGAGACCCAGTACTTC. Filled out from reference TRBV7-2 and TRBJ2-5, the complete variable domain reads GAGVSQSPSNKVTEKGKDVELRCDPISGHTALYWYRQSLGQGLEFLIYFQGNSAPDKSGLPSDRFSAERTGGSVSTLTIQRTQQEDSAVYLCASSLGRASGQETQYFGPGTRLLVL.

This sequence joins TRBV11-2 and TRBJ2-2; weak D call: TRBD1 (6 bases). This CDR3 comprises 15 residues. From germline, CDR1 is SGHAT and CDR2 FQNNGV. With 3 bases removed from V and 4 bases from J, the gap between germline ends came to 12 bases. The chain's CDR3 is CASSLNRASTGELFF. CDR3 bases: TGTGCCAGCAGCTTGAACAGGGCGAGCACCGGGGAGCTGTTTTTT.

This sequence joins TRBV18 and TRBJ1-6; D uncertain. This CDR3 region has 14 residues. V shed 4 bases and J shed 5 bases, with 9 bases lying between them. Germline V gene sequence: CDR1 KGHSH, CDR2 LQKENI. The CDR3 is CASSQGGHNSPLHF. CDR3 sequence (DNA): TGTGCCAGCTCACAGGGAGGGCATAATTCACCCCTCCACTTT.

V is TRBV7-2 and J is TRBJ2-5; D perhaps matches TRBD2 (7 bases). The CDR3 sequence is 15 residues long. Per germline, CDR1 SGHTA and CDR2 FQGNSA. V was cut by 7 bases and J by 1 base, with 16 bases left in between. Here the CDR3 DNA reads TGTGCCAGCACCCAGCAGGGGAGGGGCCAAGAGACCCAGTACTTC. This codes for CASTQQGRGQETQYF.

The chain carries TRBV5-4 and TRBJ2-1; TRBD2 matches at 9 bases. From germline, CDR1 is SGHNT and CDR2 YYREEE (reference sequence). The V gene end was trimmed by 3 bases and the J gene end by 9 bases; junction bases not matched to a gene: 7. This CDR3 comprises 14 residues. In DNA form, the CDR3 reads TGTGCCAGCAGCTCTGCGGGGGGGTACGGTGAGCAGTTCTTC. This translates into CASSSAGGYGEQFF.

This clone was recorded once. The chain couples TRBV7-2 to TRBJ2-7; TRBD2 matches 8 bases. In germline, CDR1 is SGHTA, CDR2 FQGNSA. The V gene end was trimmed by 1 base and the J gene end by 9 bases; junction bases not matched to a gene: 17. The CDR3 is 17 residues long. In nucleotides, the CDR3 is TGTGCCAGCAGCTTAGGGCTGGGTAGCGGGATTCCGGGAAGGCAGTACTTC. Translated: CASSLGLGSGIPGRQYF.

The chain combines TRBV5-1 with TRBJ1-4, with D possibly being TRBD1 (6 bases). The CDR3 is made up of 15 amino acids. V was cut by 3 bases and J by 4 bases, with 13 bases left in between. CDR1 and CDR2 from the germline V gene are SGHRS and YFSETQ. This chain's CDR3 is CASSSSDRNNEKLFF. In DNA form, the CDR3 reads TGCGCCAGCAGCTCCTCGGACAGAAATAATGAAAAACTGTTTTTT.

Written as DNA, the CDR3 is TGCAGCGTCGGGGGGCTAGCGGGAGCGGGCCAAGAGACCCAGTACTTC. Protein product: CSVGGLAGAGQETQYF. V usage is TRBV29-1 and J usage is TRBJ2-5; 10 positions match TRBD2. CDR1 is SQVTM and CDR2 is ANQGSEA in the germline V gene. The CDR3 runs to 16 residues. V was pared by 6 bases and J by 1 base, with 11 bases of the junction left unmatched.

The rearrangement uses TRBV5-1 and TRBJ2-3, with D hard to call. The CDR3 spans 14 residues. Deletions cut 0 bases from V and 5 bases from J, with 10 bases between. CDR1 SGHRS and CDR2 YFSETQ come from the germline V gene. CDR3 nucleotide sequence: TGCGCCAGCAGCTTGGCCCAGGTTGGAGATACGCAGTATTTT. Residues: CASSLAQVGDTQYF.

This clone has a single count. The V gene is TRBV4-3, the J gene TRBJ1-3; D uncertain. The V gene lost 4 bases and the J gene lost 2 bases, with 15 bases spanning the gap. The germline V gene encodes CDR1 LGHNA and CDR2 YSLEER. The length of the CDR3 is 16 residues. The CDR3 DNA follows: TGCGCCAGCAGCCCCGACCTCGGGGATCCTGGAAACACCATATATTTT. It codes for CASSPDLGDPGNTIYF.

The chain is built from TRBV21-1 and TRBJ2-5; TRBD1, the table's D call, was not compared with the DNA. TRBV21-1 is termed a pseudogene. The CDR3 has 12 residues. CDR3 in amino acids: CASSKRGETQYF. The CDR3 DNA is TGTGCCAGCAGCAAAAGGGGGGAGACCCAGTACTTC.